These T cell receptor beta chains were read from a single sample in a study of chemoradiotherapy in HPV16-positive cancers. The assay was immunoSEQ multiplex PCR, and TCRdb's table has in-frame clones only and misses some. The data show about 10,000 clones, around 80% seen once. Sequenced material: tumor tissue, taken from a patient who underwent chemoradiotherapy. These receptors were collected from a human donor with HPV-associated anogenital cancer. Both conserved end residues are part of each CDR3. The order of the fields is CDR3 protein, CDR3 DNA, V gene, clone size, D gene, J gene. A D gene is named only where the DNA matches it firmly. Size tells how often a clone was seen (once, few, many) or the class of an expanded clone, and some rows leave it out.

CASSPPTGMGYTGELFF,TGTGCCAGCTCACCACCGACGGGGATGGGTTACACCGGGGAGCTGTTTTTT,TRBV18,NA,NA,TRBJ2-2
CASSGGTTDTQYF,TGTGCCAGCAGCGGGGGGACAACAGATACGCAGTATTTT,TRBV9,NA,NA,TRBJ2-3
CASSYYRGGGELFF,TGTGCCAGCAGTTATTACCGGGGCGGCGGGGAGCTGTTTTTT,TRBV6-5,NA,NA,TRBJ2-2
CAWRTSGVADTQYF,TGTGCCTGGAGGACAAGCGGGGTGGCAGATACGCAGTATTTT,TRBV30,NA,TRBD2,TRBJ2-3
CAISDPRTGPANYGYTF,TGTGCCATCAGTGACCCCAGGACAGGCCCAGCTAACTATGGCTACACCTTC,TRBV10-3,NA,TRBD1,TRBJ1-2
CASSVALDSTYEQYF,TGTGCCAGCAGCGTAGCTCTGGACAGTACCTACGAGCAGTACTTC,TRBV9,few,NA,TRBJ2-7
CAISDGGSGGESYNEQFF,TGTGCCATCAGTGACGGGGGTAGCGGGGGGGAATCCTACAATGAGCAGTTCTTC,TRBV6-1,NA,TRBD2,TRBJ2-1
CASSLSGGETQYF,TGCGCCAGCAGTCTTTCTGGCGGAGAGACCCAGTACTTC,TRBV10-1,NA,NA,TRBJ2-5
CASSPQGPLGVNTEAFF,TGTGCCAGCTCACCCCAAGGACCGCTTGGAGTGAACACTGAAGCTTTCTTT,TRBV18,NA,NA,TRBJ1-1
CASSIHWSDGYTF,TGTGCCAGCAGTATACATTGGTCCGATGGCTACACCTTC,TRBV27,few,NA,TRBJ1-2
CASSTGDTITEAFF,TGTGCCAGCAGTACGGGGGACACCATCACTGAAGCTTTCTTT,TRBV27,NA,NA,TRBJ1-1
CASSLDRGTQYF,TGTGCCAGCAGTTTGGACAGGGGCACGCAGTATTTT,TRBV28,NA,TRBD1,TRBJ2-3
CASSGSTSGNTIYF,TGTGCCAGCAGTGGCAGCACCTCTGGAAACACCATATATTTT,TRBV27,once,NA,TRBJ1-3
CASSKGRGGTGELFF,TGTGCCAGCAGCAAGGGACGGGGAGGCACCGGGGAGCTGTTTTTT,TRBV7-6,NA,NA,TRBJ2-2
CASSFRGSTDTQYF,TGTGCCAGCAGTTTCCGAGGTAGCACAGATACGCAGTATTTT,TRBV27,NA,NA,TRBJ2-3
CASSQDRDRANTGELFF,TGCGCCAGCAGCCAAGATCGCGACAGGGCGAACACCGGGGAGCTGTTTTTT,TRBV4-1,NA,TRBD1,TRBJ2-2
CASSSGLAHNEQFF,TGTGCCAGCAGTTCAGGTCTAGCCCACAATGAGCAGTTCTTC,TRBV6-5,few,NA,TRBJ2-1
CASSLKGEDTQYF,TGTGCCAGCAGCTTGAAGGGAGAAGATACGCAGTATTTT,TRBV5-6,NA,NA,TRBJ2-3
CAWSLQQGGLGDTQYF,TGTGCCTGGAGTCTACAGCAAGGGGGCCTGGGAGATACGCAGTATTTT,TRBV30,NA,TRBD1,TRBJ2-3
CAITPGEGIGSTEAFF,TGTGCCATCACCCCCGGTGAGGGGATAGGAAGCACTGAAGCTTTCTTT,TRBV10-3,NA,NA,TRBJ1-1
CASSLAATYEQYF,TGTGCCAGCAGCTTGGCGGCTACCTACGAGCAGTACTTC,TRBV5-6,NA,NA,TRBJ2-7
CASSTGGGAGAGYTF,TGTGCCAGCAGTACCGGCGGCGGGGCAGGGGCTGGCTACACCTTC,TRBV2,NA,NA,TRBJ1-2
CASSGAQRAGYTF,TGTGCCAGCAGTGGAGCGCAGCGTGCTGGCTACACCTTC,TRBV2,NA,NA,TRBJ1-2
CASSQDRPIAGTSYEQYF,TGTGCCAGCAGCCAAGATCGTCCCATAGCGGGGACTAGCTACGAGCAGTACTTC,TRBV4-2,few,TRBD2,TRBJ2-7
CASSFRAGDTQYF,TGTGCCAGCAGCTTCCGGGCTGGAGATACGCAGTATTTT,TRBV5-4,once,NA,TRBJ2-3
CASSFSSLSGGGQYF,TGTGCCAGCAGTTTTTCGTCTCTCTCGGGGGGAGGGCAGTACTTC,TRBV28,NA,TRBD2,TRBJ2-7
CASSLNGQGVGYTF,TGTGCCAGCAGTTTAAACGGACAGGGGGTCGGCTACACCTTC,TRBV6-6,NA,TRBD1,TRBJ1-2
CAWSGGQGRNSPLHF,TGTGCCTGGAGTGGGGGACAGGGTCGGAATTCACCCCTCCACTTT,TRBV30,NA,TRBD1,TRBJ1-6
CASRFLADINNEQFF,TGCGCCAGCAGATTCTTGGCGGATATTAACAATGAGCAGTTCTTC,TRBV10-2,few,NA,TRBJ2-1
CASSIGQGADTQYF,TGCGCCAGCAGCATCGGACAGGGAGCAGATACGCAGTATTTT,TRBV5-1,once,TRBD1,TRBJ2-3
CASSQGRTGELFF,TGTGCCAGCAGCCAAGGCCGGACCGGGGAGCTGTTTTTT,TRBV28,few,NA,TRBJ2-2
CASSVTGTSNQPQHF,TGTGCCAGCAGCGTCACCGGGACAAGCAATCAGCCCCAGCATTTT,TRBV9,once,NA,TRBJ1-5
CASRLQGSSYEQYF,TGTGCCAGCAGACTACAGGGAAGCTCCTACGAGCAGTACTTC,TRBV2,NA,NA,TRBJ2-7
CASSFGPAYEQYF,TGCGCCAGCAGCTTTGGCCCGGCGTACGAGCAGTACTTC,TRBV5-1,NA,NA,TRBJ2-7
CASSLLSGGAHGEQFF,TGTGCCAGCAGCTTATTGTCGGGGGGGGCCCATGGAGAGCAGTTCTTC,TRBV11-2,NA,TRBD2,TRBJ2-1
CASSSNRVPPDYGYTF,TGCGCCAGCAGCTCGAACAGGGTTCCCCCCGACTATGGCTACACCTTC,TRBV5-1,NA,NA,TRBJ1-2
CASSDSLYRGDQPQHF,TGCGCCAGCAGTGACTCCTTATACAGGGGTGATCAGCCCCAGCATTTT,TRBV10-2,NA,TRBD1,TRBJ1-5
CASSVGQTVNTEAFF,TGCGCCAGCAGTGTAGGACAGACGGTGAACACTGAAGCTTTCTTT,TRBV10-2,NA,NA,TRBJ1-1
CASSDGLAAPQETQYF,TGTGCCAGCAGTGACGGACTAGCGGCACCACAAGAGACCCAGTACTTC,TRBV6-1,NA,TRBD2,TRBJ2-5
CASSSRGYEQYF,TGCGCCAGCAGCTCCAGGGGGTACGAGCAGTACTTC,TRBV5-1,NA,TRBD1,TRBJ2-7
CASSFSRTGGYTF,TGTGCCAGCAGCTTCTCACGGACGGGTGGCTACACCTTC,TRBV27,medium-sized,NA,TRBJ1-2